These 21 T cell receptor beta chains came from one sample sequenced in a study of blood T cell repertoires in COVID-19. Measured with immunoSEQ multiplex PCR; TCRdb has only the in-frame clones, and not every one. The sample contains tens of thousands of clones, more than 75% of which appear only once. The sample taken for sequencing was peripheral blood. All receptors come from a woman aged 70 to 79 with acute or convalescent COVID-19.

This clone was picked up one time. The rearrangement joins TRBV13 to TRBJ2-2; no clear D. The germline gives CDR1 PRHDT, CDR2 FYEKMQ (reference sequence). Between the trimmed V and J ends, which lost 3 bases and 6 bases, there was a span of 11 bases. The CDR3 is 14 residues long. As DNA, the CDR3 is TGTGCCAGCAGCTTCGGCGACTTGTCCGGGGAGCTGTTTTTT. Translating it yields CASSFGDLSGELFF. The whole variable domain, remainder taken from reference TRBV13 and TRBJ2-2, is AAGVIQSPRHLIKEKRETATLKCYPIPRHDTVYWYQQGPGQDPQFLISFYEKMQSDKGSIPDRFSAQQFSDYHSELNMSSLELGDSALYFCASSFGDLSGELFFGEGSRLTVL.

This chain links TRBV10-3 with TRBJ2-3; maybe TRBD2 (5 bases). Germline V lookup: CDR1 ENHRY, CDR2 SYGVKD. The CDR3 covers 11 residues. V lost 6 bases, J lost 12 bases, and 13 bases lay in between. Here the CDR3 DNA reads TGTGCCATCAGGCTAGCCTCTGAACAGTATTTT. Amino acids: CAIRLASEQYF.

The CDR3 DNA sequence: TGCGCCAGCAGCCTAGGGACAGGGGCAGAGACCCAGTACTTC. Its translation is CASSLGTGAETQYF. V usage is TRBV5-1 and J usage is TRBJ2-5, with 10 bases fitting TRBD1. Germline V lookup: CDR1 SGHRS, CDR2 YFSETQ. J lost 4 bases, V lost 4 bases, and 4 bases had no gene match. This CDR3 comprises 14 residues. Full variable domain (rest looked up from reference TRBV5-1 and TRBJ2-5): KAGVTQTPRYLIKTRGQQVTLSCSPISGHRSVSWYQQTPGQGLQFLFEYFSETQRNKGNFPGRFSGRQFSNSRSEMNVSTLELGDSALYLCASSLGTGAETQYFGPGTRLLVL.

Comments on this clone: Compared with germline, one end of the junction differs, possibly owing to a read error. V is TRBV28 and J is TRBJ1-6; 7 nucleotides match TRBD1. Germline V gene lookup returns CDR1 MDHEN and CDR2 SYDVKM. The CDR3 sequence is 19 residues long. CDR3 residues: CASRFRPGQKSSYNSPLHF. The DNA of the CDR3 is TGTGCCAGCCGTTTCCGCCCGGGACAGAAAAGCTCCTATAATTCACCCCTCCACTTT.

The chain is built from TRBV5-1 and TRBJ2-1, with 7 bases fitting TRBD2. V shed 2 bases, J shed 5 bases, and the junction held 1 base outside the gene matches. Germline V lookup: CDR1 SGHRS, CDR2 YFSETQ. This CDR3 has 13 residues. The CDR3 coding sequence is TGCGCCAGCAGCTTAGGACTAGACAATGAGCAGTTCTTC. Encoded protein: CASSLGLDNEQFF.

CDR3 bases: TGTGCCAGCTCCGTAGGGAGCAGATCCTACGAGCAGTACTTC. Its protein is CASSVGSRSYEQYF. The chain has TRBV13 and TRBJ2-7; D might be TRBD2 (5 bases). Trimming took 8 bases from V and 1 from J, leaving 15 bases between them. Germline loops: CDR1 PRHDT, CDR2 FYEKMQ (reference sequence). The CDR3 has 14 residues.

The chain uses TRBV4-2 and TRBJ2-6; 9 nucleotides agree with TRBD2. Germline V gene sequence: CDR1 LGHNA, CDR2 YNFKEQ. This CDR3 spans 18 amino acids. The junction had 7 bases not matched to a gene; V was cut back by 0 bases and J by 4 bases. The CDR3 protein is CASSQDAGGGDGANVLTF. CDR3 DNA: TGTGCCAGCAGCCAAGATGCTGGCGGGGGGGACGGGGCCAACGTCCTGACTTTC.

CDR3 sequence reads: CAISPERDTEAFF. The CDR3 bases are TGTGCCATCAGCCCGGAGAGGGACACTGAAGCTTTCTTT. The chain recombines TRBV10-3 with TRBJ1-1, with no clear D. The germline V and J ends were trimmed by 6 bases and 3 bases, with 11 bases remaining between them. This CDR3 comprises 13 residues. Germline V gene lookup returns CDR1 ENHRY and CDR2 SYGVKD.

This clone is a singleton in its sample. V is TRBV14 and J is TRBJ2-3; 9 nucleotides line up with TRBD1. The CDR3 is made up of 15 amino acids. The V gene end was trimmed by 1 base and the J gene end by 4 bases; junction bases not matched to a gene: 3. CDR1 SGHDN and CDR2 FVKESK come from the germline V gene. The CDR3 here is CASSQVTGGSDTQYF. CDR3 DNA sequence: TGTGCCAGCAGCCAAGTGACAGGGGGGTCAGATACGCAGTATTTT.

This clone was found once. In DNA form, the CDR3 reads TGTGCCAGCAGCGTAGGTCCTAACACTGAAGCTTTCTTT. Its translation is CASSVGPNTEAFF. V and J are TRBV9 and TRBJ1-1; no firm D call. Trimming took 0 bases from V and 2 from J, leaving 5 bases between them. CDR1 SGDLS and CDR2 YYNGEE come from the germline V gene. The CDR3 loop spans 13 amino acids.

V usage is TRBV6-5 and J usage is TRBJ1-1; D may be TRBD1 (6 bases). V was cut by 6 bases and J by 4 bases, with 18 bases left in between. Germline assignment: CDR1 MNHEY and CDR2 SVGAGI. The length of the CDR3 is 15 residues. The CDR3 protein is CASSNMGHGGTEAFF. CDR3 bases: TGTGCCAGCAGCAACATGGGACATGGGGGCACTGAAGCTTTCTTT.

This chain joins TRBV6-2 or TRBV6-3 and TRBJ1-5; 10 bases align to TRBD1. CDR1 is MNHEY, CDR2 SVGEGT, per germline. The CDR3 is 16 residues long. V lost 2 bases and J lost 6; bases outside the gene matches: 7. The CDR3 coding sequence is TGTGCCAGCAGTTACCCCGACAGGGGGCGCGGTCAGCCCCAGCATTTT. Translated: CASSYPDRGRGQPQHF.

This clone was seen a few times. The rearrangement joins TRBV5-1 to TRBJ1-2, with 10 positions matching TRBD1. The trim removed 0 bases at V and 3 bases at J, leaving 8 bases unmatched. Germline loops: CDR1 SGHRS, CDR2 YFSETQ. The CDR3 is 17 residues long. The CDR3 sequence is CASSLEPRTGGDYGYTF. CDR3 bases: TGCGCCAGCAGCTTGGAACCCAGGACAGGGGGGGACTATGGCTACACCTTC.

This clone has more than one count but fewer than ten. V usage is TRBV14 and J usage is TRBJ1-1; 7 bases map to TRBD1. V lost 0 bases and J lost 0; bases outside the gene matches: 4. CDR1 SGHDN and CDR2 FVKESK come from the germline V gene. The CDR3 runs 16 residues. CDR3 nucleotides: TGTGCCAGCAGCCAAGACTTCGGACAGGTGAACACTGAAGCTTTCTTT. It codes for CASSQDFGQVNTEAFF. Combining the CDR3 with reference TRBV14 and TRBJ1-1 gives the whole variable domain EAGVTQFPSHSVIEKGQTVTLRCDPISGHDNLYWYRRVMGKEIKFLLHFVKESKQDESGMPNNRFLAERTGGTYSTLKVQPAELEDSGVYFCASSQDFGQVNTEAFFGQGTRLTVV.

A few counts support this clone. The chain recombines TRBV14 with TRBJ2-7; D is undetermined. V lost 4 bases, J lost 6 bases, and 19 bases lay in between. The CDR3 totals 15 residues. Germline V gene lookup returns CDR1 SGHDN and CDR2 FVKESK. This CDR3 is CASSPLDVGTGEQYF. The CDR3, as DNA: TGTGCCAGCAGCCCCCTTGATGTTGGTACGGGCGAGCAGTACTTC. Filled out from reference TRBV14 and TRBJ2-7, the complete variable domain reads EAGVTQFPSHSVIEKGQTVTLRCDPISGHDNLYWYRRVMGKEIKFLLHFVKESKQDESGMPNNRFLAERTGGTYSTLKVQPAELEDSGVYFCASSPLDVGTGEQYFGPGTRLTVT.

CDR3 in amino acids: CAINPTGQINYGYTF. The CDR3 DNA reads TGTGCCATCAATCCAACGGGACAGATCAACTATGGCTACACCTTC. This chain links TRBV10-3 with TRBJ1-2, with 7 bases that match TRBD1. Looked up from germline, CDR1 is ENHRY and CDR2 is SYGVKD. The ends lost 7 bases at V and 2 bases at J; junction bases unmatched: 10. The CDR3 consists of 15 residues.

This chain joins TRBV6-1 and TRBJ2-3; D is unclear. CDR3 length: 12 residues. V was pared by 1 base and J by 6 bases, with 5 bases between. The germline V gene encodes CDR1 MNHNS and CDR2 SASEGT. CDR3 in DNA: TGTGCCAGCAGTGAAGGTAGCGATACGCAGTATTTT. As protein: CASSEGSDTQYF.

The V and J genes are TRBV25-1 and TRBJ1-2, with D perhaps TRBD1 (6 bases). From germline, CDR1 is MGHDK and CDR2 SYGVNS. V dropped 2 bases and J dropped 4 bases, with 14 bases sitting between them. The CDR3 runs 15 residues. CDR3 amino acids: CASSEPEQGFYGYTF. The CDR3 DNA sequence: TGTGCCAGCAGTGAACCCGAACAGGGTTTCTATGGCTACACCTTC.

V usage is TRBV28 and J usage is TRBJ1-3, with 7 bases that match TRBD1. Germline V gene data show CDR1 as MDHEN and CDR2 as SYDVKM. The CDR3 has 16 amino acids. The junction had 6 bases not matched to a gene; V was cut back by 2 bases and J by 2 bases. This CDR3 reads CASSLMVTGPGNTIYF. As DNA, the CDR3 is TGTGCCAGCAGTTTAATGGTGACAGGGCCTGGAAACACCATATATTTT.

J is TRBJ1-4 and V is TRBV3-1 (or the pseudogene TRBV3-2); the match to TRBD1 covers 7 bases. The CDR3 is made up of 15 amino acids. Germline lookup yields CDR1 LGHDT and CDR2 YNNKEL (reference sequence). With V trimmed by 1 base and J by 2 bases, 1 base remained unmatched. The CDR3 nucleotides are TGTGCCAGCAGCCAAGGCAGGGGGACTAATGAAAAACTGTTTTTT. Translated, it gives CASSQGRGTNEKLFF.

This rearrangement joins TRBV7-2 to TRBJ1-5, with D unclear. Germline CDR1 reads SGHTA; CDR2 reads FQGNSA. V lost 5 bases, J lost 9 bases, and 20 bases lay in between. This CDR3 has 15 amino acids. The CDR3 nucleotides read TGTGCCAGCAGCCGCAACCCCGGTAGCTTCGGGCCCCAGCATTTT. Its protein product is CASSRNPGSFGPQHF.